These 2 T cell receptor beta chains came from one sample sequenced in a study of blood T cell repertoires in COVID-19. Sequencing was performed with immunoSEQ multiplex PCR; in TCRdb, only in-frame clones are kept and a portion is missing. This sample carries approximately 130,000 clones, about 86% of them seen once, and the ten largest clones take about 17%. Sequenced input: peripheral blood. The receptors were sampled from a woman between 50 and 59 years old who had recovered from COVID-19.

The chain is built from TRBV18 and TRBJ1-5; TRBD1 matches at 10 bases. Germline values: CDR1 KGHSH, CDR2 LQKENI. The CDR3 sequence is 16 residues long. V was clipped by 3 bases and J by 0 bases; unmatched bases: 2. The CDR3 reads CASSPDRGNSNQPQHF. The CDR3 nucleotides are TGTGCCAGCTCACCGGACAGGGGGAATAGCAATCAGCCCCAGCATTTT.

The gene calls are TRBV28 and TRBJ1-2; 10 bases align to TRBD1. The V segment lost 7 bases and the J segment 6 bases; nucleotides outside the gene matches: 11. CDR3 length: 15 residues. Germline V gene sequence: CDR1 MDHEN, CDR2 SYDVKM. Here the CDR3 DNA reads TGTGCCAGCAATATCTATGGGACAGGGGACCATGGCTACACCTTC. It translates to CASNIYGTGDHGYTF.